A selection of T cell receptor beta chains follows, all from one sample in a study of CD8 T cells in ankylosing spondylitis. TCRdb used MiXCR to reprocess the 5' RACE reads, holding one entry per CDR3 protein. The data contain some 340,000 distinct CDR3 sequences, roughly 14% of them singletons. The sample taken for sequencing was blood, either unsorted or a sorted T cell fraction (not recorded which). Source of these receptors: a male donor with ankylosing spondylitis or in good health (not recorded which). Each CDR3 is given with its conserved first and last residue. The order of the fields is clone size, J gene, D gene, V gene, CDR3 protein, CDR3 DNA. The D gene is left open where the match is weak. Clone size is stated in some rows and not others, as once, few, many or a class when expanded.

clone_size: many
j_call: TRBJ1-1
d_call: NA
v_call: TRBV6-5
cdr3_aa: CASSYGQNTEAFF
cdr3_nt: TGCGCCAGCAGCTATGGACAGAACACTGAAGCTTTCTTT

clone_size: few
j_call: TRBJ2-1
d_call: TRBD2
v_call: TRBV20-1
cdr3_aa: CSAPRLGSGGNEQFF
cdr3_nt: TGCAGTGCTCCTAGGTTGGGATCGGGGGGCAATGAGCAGTTCTTC

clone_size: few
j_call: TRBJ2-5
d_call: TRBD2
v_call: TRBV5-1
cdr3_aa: CASSSGLAGVQETQYF
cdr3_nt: TGCGCCAGCAGCTCCGGACTAGCGGGGGTCCAAGAGACCCAGTACTTC

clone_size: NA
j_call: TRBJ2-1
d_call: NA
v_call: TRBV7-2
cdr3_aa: CASSLGLYLEQFF
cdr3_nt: TGTGCCAGCAGCTTAGGGTTGTATCTTGAGCAGTTCTTC

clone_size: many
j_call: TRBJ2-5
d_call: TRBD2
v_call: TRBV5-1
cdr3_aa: CASSLGTSGQETQYF
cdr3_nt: TGCGCCAGCAGCTTGGGGACTAGCGGTCAAGAGACCCAGTACTTC

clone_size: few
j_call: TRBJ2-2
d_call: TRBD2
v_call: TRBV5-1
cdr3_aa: CASKASGFNTGELFF
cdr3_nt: TGCGCCAGCAAGGCTAGCGGGTTCAACACCGGGGAGCTGTTTTTT

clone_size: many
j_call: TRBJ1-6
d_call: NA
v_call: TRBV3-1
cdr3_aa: CASSPNRPDNSPLHF
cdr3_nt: TGTGCCAGCAGCCCGAATCGACCGGATAATTCACCCCTCCACTTT

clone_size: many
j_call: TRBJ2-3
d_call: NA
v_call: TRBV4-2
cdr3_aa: CASSQEGGGASDTQYF
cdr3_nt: TGTGCCAGCAGCCAAGAAGGGGGGGGGGCCTCAGATACGCAGTATTTT

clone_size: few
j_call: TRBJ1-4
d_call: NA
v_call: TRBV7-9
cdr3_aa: CASSLRRQPTNEKLFF
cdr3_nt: TGTGCCAGCAGCCTAAGAAGACAGCCAACTAATGAAAAACTGTTTTTT

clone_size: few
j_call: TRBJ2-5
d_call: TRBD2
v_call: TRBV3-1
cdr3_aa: CASSSHGLAGGETQYF
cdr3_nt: TGTGCCAGCAGCTCCCACGGACTAGCGGGAGGGGAGACCCAGTACTTC

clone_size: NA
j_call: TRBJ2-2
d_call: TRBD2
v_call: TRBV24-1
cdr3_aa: CATISGKGTGELFF
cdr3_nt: TGTGCCACTATTAGCGGGAAAGGGACCGGGGAGCTGTTTTTT

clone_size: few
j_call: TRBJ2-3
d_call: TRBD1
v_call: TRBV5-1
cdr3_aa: CASSSSGGGSTDTQYF
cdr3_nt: TGCGCCAGCAGCTCTTCAGGGGGCGGGAGCACAGATACGCAGTATTTT

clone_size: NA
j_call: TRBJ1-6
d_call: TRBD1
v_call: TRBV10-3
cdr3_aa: CAISGGTGYNSPLHF
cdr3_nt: TGTGCCATCAGTGGGGGGACAGGCTATAATTCACCCCTCCACTTT

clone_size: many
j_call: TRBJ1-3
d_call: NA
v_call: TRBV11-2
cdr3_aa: CASSLDSASGNTIYF
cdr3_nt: TGTGCCAGCAGCTTAGATTCAGCGAGTGGAAACACCATATATTTT

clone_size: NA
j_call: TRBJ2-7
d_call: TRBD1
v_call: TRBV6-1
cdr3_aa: CASSHRTGGYEQYF
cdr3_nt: TGTGCCAGCAGCCATCGGACAGGGGGCTACGAGCAGTACTTC

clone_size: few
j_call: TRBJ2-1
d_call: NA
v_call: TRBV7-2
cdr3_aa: CASSLGGQDYNEQFF
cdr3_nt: TGTGCCAGCAGCTTAGGAGGGCAGGACTACAATGAGCAGTTCTTC

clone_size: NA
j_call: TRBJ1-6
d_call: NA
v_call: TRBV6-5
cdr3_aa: CASTLEGGVISPLHF
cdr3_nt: TGTGCCAGCACTTTAGAGGGAGGTGTAATTTCACCCCTCCACTTT

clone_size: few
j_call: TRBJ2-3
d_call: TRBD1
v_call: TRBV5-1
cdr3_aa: CASSLPTGGTTGTDTQYF
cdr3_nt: TGCGCCAGCAGCTTGCCTACAGGGGGAACCACTGGCACAGATACGCAGTATTTT

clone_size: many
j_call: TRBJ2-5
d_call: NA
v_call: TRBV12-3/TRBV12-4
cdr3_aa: CASSFVETQYF
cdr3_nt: TGTGCCAGCAGTTTCGTCGAGACCCAGTACTTC

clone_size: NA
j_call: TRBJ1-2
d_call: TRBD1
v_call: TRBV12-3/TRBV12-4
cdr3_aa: CASSYAGGVYGYTF
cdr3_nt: TGTGCCAGCAGCTACGCAGGGGGCGTCTATGGCTACACCTTC

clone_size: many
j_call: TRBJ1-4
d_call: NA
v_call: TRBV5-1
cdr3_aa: CASSPGSRSREKLFF
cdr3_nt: TGCGCCAGCAGCCCTGGAAGCAGGTCGCGGGAAAAACTGTTTTTT

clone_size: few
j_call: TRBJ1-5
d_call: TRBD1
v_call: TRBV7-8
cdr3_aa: CASSSGGDQPQHF
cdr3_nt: TGTGCCAGCAGCTCAGGGGGGGACCAGCCCCAGCATTTT

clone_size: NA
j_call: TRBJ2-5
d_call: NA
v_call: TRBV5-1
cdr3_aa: CASSLVALRTQYF
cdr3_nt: TGCGCCAGCAGCTTGGTGGCCTTGAGGACCCAGTACTTC

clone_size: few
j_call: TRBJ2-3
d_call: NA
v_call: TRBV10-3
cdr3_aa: CAISETDGVGYF
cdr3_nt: TGTGCCATCAGTGAGACGGACGGAGTGGGGTATTTT

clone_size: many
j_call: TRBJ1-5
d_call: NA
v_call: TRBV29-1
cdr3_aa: CSVGEDQPQHF
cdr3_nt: TGCAGCGTTGGTGAGGACCAGCCCCAGCATTTT

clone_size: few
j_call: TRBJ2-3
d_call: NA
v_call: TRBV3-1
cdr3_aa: CASSLQRSYSTDTQYF
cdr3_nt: TGTGCCAGCAGCCTCCAGCGGTCTTATAGCACAGATACGCAGTATTTT

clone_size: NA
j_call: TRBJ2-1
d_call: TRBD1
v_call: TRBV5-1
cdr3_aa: CASSDGDRAYNEQFF
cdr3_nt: TGCGCCAGCAGCGATGGGGACAGGGCCTACAATGAGCAGTTCTTC

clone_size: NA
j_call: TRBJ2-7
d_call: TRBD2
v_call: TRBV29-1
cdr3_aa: CSVWTSGRGVGSYEQYF
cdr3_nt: TGCAGCGTCTGGACTAGCGGGAGAGGGGTTGGTTCGTACGAGCAGTACTTC

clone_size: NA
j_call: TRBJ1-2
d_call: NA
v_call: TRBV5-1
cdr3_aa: CASSLQGSGYTF
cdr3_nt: TGCGCCAGCAGCTTGCAGGGATCTGGCTACACCTTC

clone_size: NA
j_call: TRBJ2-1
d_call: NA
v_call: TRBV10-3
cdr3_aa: CAIRGASGGPNEQFF
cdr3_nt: TGTGCCATCAGAGGGGCGTCCGGGGGCCCCAATGAGCAGTTCTTC

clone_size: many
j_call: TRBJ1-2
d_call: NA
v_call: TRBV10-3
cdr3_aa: CAIMEQGLGYGYTF
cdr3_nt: TGTGCCATCATGGAGCAGGGGTTAGGCTATGGCTACACCTTC

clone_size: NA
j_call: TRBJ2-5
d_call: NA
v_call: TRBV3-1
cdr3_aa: CASSQGRRTETQYF
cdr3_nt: TGTGCCAGCAGCCAAGGTCGGCGAACAGAGACCCAGTACTTC

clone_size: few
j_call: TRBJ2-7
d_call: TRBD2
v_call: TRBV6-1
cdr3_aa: CATVAGGPYEQYF
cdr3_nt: TGTGCCACCGTAGCGGGAGGGCCCTACGAGCAGTACTTC

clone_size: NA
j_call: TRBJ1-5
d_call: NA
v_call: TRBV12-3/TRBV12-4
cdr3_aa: CASRLSSGGGRSNQPQHF
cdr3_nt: TGTGCCAGCAGACTTTCCTCGGGAGGGGGAAGGAGCAATCAGCCCCAGCATTTT

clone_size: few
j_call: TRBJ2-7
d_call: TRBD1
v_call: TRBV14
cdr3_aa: CASRRTGRYEQYF
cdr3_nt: TGTGCCAGCAGACGGACAGGGAGGTACGAGCAGTACTTC

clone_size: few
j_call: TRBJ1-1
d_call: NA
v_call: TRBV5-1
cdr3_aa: CASSRRENTEAFF
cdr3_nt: TGCGCCAGCAGCCGCAGAGAGAACACTGAAGCTTTCTTT

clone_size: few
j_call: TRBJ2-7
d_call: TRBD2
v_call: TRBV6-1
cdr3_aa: CASSERREGLGEQYF
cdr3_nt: TGTGCCAGCAGTGAAAGGCGGGAGGGCCTCGGTGAGCAGTACTTC

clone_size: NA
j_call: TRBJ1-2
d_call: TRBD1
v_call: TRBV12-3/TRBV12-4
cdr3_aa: CASSPGTGGAGYGYTF
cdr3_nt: TGTGCCAGCAGTCCAGGAACAGGGGGCGCCGGCTATGGCTACACCTTC

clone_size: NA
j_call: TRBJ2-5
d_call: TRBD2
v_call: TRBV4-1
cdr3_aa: CASSQAPPTSGQETQYF
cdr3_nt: TGCGCCAGCAGCCAAGCCCCTCCGACTAGCGGACAAGAGACCCAGTACTTC

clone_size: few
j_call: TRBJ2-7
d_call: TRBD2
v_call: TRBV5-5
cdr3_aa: CASSLASGRTYEQYF
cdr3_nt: TGTGCCAGCAGCTTAGCTAGCGGGAGGACCTACGAGCAGTACTTC

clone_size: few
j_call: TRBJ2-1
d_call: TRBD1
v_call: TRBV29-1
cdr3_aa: CSSRDSSYNEQFF
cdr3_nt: TGCAGTTCCCGGGACAGCTCCTACAATGAGCAGTTCTTC

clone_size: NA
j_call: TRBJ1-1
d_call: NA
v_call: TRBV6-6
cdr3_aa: CASSYRFGTEAFF
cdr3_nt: TGTGCCAGCAGTTACCGTTTCGGAACTGAAGCTTTCTTT

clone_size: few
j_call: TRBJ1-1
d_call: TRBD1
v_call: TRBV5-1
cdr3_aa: CASSWNTGGGTEAFF
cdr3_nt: TGCGCCAGCAGCTGGAACACAGGGGGAGGAACTGAAGCTTTCTTT

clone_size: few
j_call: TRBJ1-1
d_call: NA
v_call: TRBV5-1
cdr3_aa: CASTETSLGNTEAFF
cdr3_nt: TGCGCCAGTACCGAGACCTCATTGGGGAACACTGAAGCTTTCTTT

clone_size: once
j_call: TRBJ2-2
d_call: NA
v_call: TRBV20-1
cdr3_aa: CSARWGAWGTGELFF
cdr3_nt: TGCAGTGCTAGATGGGGGGCCTGGGGCACCGGGGAGCTGTTTTTT

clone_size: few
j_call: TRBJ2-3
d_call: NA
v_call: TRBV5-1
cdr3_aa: CASGTGGADTQYF
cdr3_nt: TGCGCCAGCGGCACAGGGGGGGCAGATACGCAGTATTTT

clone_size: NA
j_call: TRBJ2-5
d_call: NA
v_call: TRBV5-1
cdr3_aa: CASDAGSLQETQYF
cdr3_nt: TGCGCCAGCGACGCGGGGAGCCTCCAAGAGACCCAGTACTTC

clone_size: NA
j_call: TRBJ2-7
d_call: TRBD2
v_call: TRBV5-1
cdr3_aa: CASSSPSGGSEQYF
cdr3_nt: TGCGCCAGCAGCTCTCCGTCGGGGGGTTCCGAGCAGTACTTC

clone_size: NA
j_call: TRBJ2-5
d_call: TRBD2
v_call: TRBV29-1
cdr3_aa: CSVLTSSSPQTQYF
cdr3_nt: TGCAGCGTTTTGACTAGCAGCTCCCCGCAGACCCAGTACTTC

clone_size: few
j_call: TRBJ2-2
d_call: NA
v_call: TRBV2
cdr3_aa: CASSVQITNTGELFF
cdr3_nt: TGTGCCAGCAGTGTACAGATCACGAACACCGGGGAGCTGTTTTTT